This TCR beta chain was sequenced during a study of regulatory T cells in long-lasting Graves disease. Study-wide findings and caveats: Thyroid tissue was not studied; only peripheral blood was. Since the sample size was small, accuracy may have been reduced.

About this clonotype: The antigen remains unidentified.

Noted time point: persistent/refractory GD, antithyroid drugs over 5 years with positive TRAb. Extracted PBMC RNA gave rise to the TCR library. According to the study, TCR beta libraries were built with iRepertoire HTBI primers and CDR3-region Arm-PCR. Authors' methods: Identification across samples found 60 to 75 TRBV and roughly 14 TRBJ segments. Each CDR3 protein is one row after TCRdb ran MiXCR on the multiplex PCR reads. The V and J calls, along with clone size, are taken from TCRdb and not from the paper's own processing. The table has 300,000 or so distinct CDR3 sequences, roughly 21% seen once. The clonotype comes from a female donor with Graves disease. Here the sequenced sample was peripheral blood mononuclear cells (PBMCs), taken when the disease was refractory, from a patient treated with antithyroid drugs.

CDR3 DNA sequence: TGCAGCGTTGAACCATATAGCGGTCCCAGCTCCTACAATGAGCAGTTCTTC. Translating gives CSVEPYSGPSSYNEQFF. The chain uses TRBV29-1 and TRBJ2-1; possibly TRBD2 for D (6 bases). Trimming took 2 bases from V and 0 from J, leaving 17 bases between them. The germline V gene encodes CDR1 SQVTM and CDR2 ANQGSEA. The CDR3 sequence is 17 residues long.